The sample holds one count of the clone carrying this TCR beta chain. This sample was included in a study of blood T cell repertoires in COVID-19. CDR1 and CDR2 from the germline V gene are KGHSH and LQKENI. This CDR3 contains 16 residues. V lost 1 base to trimming and J lost 6 bases, with 15 bases between them. Profiled with immunoSEQ multiplex PCR; TCRdb holds only in-frame clones, not every one. The data hold under 200,000 clones, with more than 75% observed a single time. The source is a man aged 18 to 29 with active or convalescent COVID-19. V usage is TRBV18 and J usage is TRBJ2-2; possibly TRBD1 for D (5 bases). Input material: peripheral blood. The CDR3 DNA reads TGTGCCAGCTCACCACTGTTCTCCAGGGCATCCGGGGAGCTGTTTTTT. This translates into CASSPLFSRASGELFF.